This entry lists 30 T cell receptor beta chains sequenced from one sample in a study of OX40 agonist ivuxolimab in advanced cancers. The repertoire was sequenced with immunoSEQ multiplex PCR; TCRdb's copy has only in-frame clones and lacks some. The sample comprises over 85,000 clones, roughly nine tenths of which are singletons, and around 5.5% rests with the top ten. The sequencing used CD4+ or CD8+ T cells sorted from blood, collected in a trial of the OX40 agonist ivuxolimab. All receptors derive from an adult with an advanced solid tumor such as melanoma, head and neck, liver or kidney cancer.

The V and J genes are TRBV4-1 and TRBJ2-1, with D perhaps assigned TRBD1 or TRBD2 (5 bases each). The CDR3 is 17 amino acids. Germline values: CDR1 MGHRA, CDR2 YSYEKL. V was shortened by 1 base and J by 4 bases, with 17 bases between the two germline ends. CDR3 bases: TGCGCCAGCAGCCAAGCGCCTGGGGGATCGGGGTACAATGAGCAGTTCTTC. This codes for CASSQAPGGSGYNEQFF.

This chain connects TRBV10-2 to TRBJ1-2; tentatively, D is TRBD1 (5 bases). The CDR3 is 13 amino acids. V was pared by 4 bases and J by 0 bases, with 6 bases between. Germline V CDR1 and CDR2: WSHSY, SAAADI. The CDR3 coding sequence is TGCGCCAGCAGTGGGGGCCCTAACTATGGCTACACCTTC. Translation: CASSGGPNYGYTF.

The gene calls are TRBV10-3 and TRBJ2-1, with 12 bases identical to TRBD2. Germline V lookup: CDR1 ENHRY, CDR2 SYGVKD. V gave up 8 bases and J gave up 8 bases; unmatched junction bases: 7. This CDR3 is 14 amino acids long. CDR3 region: CAIESSGRAHEQFF. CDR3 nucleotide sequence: TGTGCCATCGAGTCTAGCGGGAGGGCGCATGAGCAGTTCTTC.

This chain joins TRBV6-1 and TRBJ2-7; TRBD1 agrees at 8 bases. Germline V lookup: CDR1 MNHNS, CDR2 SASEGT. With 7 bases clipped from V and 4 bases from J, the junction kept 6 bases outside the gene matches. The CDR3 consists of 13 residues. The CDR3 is CASTVDRGYEQYF. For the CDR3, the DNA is TGTGCCAGCACCGTTGACAGGGGATACGAGCAGTACTTC.

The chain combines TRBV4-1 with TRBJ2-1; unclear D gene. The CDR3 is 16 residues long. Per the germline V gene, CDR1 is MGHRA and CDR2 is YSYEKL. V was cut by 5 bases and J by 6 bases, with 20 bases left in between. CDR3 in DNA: TGCGCCAGCAGCTCCGGTGGTGTAAGAGAGCGCAATGAGCAGTTCTTC. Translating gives CASSSGGVRERNEQFF.

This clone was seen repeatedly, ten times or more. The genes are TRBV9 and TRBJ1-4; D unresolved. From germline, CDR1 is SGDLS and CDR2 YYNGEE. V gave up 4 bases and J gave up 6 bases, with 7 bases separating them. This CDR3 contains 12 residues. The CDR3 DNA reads TGTGCCAGCAGCCGGGTTGATGAAAAACTGTTTTTT. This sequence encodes CASSRVDEKLFF.

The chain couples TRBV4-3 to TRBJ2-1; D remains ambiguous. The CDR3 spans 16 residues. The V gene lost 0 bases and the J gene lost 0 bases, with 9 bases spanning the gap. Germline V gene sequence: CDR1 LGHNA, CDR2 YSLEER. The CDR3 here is CASSQDVRSSYNEQFF. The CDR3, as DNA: TGCGCCAGCAGCCAAGATGTCCGGAGCTCCTACAATGAGCAGTTCTTC.

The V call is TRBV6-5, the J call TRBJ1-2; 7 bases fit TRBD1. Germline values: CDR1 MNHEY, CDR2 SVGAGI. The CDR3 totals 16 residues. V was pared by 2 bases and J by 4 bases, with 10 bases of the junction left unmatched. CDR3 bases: TGTGCCAGCAGTTACCAATACCAGACAGGGCCCTATGGCTACACCTTC. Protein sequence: CASSYQYQTGPYGYTF.

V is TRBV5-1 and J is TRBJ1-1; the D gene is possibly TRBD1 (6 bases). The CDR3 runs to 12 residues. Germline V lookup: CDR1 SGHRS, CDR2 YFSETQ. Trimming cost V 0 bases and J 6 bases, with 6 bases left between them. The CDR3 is CASSLEGAEAFF. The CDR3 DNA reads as TGCGCCAGCAGCTTGGAGGGGGCTGAAGCTTTCTTT. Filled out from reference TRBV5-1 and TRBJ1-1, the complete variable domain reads KAGVTQTPRYLIKTRGQQVTLSCSPISGHRSVSWYQQTPGQGLQFLFEYFSETQRNKGNFPGRFSGRQFSNSRSEMNVSTLELGDSALYLCASSLEGAEAFFGQGTRLTVV.

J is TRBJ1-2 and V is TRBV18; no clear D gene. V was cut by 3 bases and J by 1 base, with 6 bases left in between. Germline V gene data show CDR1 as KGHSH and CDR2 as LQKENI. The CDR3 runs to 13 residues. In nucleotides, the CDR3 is TGTGCCAGCTCACCGAACGTTAACTATGGCTACACCTTC. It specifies CASSPNVNYGYTF.

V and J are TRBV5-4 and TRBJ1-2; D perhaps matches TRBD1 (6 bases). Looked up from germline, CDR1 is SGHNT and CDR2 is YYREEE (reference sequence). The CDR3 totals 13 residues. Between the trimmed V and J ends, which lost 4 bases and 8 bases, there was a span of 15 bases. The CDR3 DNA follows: TGTGCCAGCAGCCCTCAGGGGTTGTGGGGCTACACCTTC. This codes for CASSPQGLWGYTF.

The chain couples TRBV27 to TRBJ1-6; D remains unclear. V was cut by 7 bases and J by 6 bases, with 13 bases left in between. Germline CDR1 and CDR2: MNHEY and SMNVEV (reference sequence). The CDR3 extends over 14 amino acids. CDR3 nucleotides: TGTGCCAGCATGCCCCCGAGGGTTAATTCACCCCTCCACTTT. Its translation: CASMPPRVNSPLHF.

CDR3 coding DNA: TGTGCCAGCAGCTTAAACGGCCTGGGGGATACGCAGTATTTT. Its translation: CASSLNGLGDTQYF. J is TRBJ2-3 and V is TRBV7-3, with D unclear. V lost 1 base to trimming and J lost 6 bases, with 11 bases between them. The germline V gene encodes CDR1 SGHTA and CDR2 FQGTGA. The CDR3 runs 14 residues.

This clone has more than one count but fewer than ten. The CDR3: CSAISPGGYTF. The CDR3 DNA is TGCAGTGCCATATCCCCGGGCGGCTACACCTTC. J is TRBJ1-2 and V is TRBV20-1, with D unresolved. The CDR3 is made up of 11 amino acids. V gave up 6 bases and J gave up 8 bases, with 13 bases separating them. The germline CDR1 and CDR2 sequences are DFQATT and SNEGSKA (reference sequence).

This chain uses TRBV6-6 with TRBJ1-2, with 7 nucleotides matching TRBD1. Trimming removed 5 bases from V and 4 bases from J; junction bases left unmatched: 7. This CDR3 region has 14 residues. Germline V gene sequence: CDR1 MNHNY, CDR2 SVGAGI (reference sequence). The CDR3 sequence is CASSPDRPSYGYTF. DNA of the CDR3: TGTGCCAGCAGTCCGGACAGGCCCTCCTATGGCTACACCTTC.

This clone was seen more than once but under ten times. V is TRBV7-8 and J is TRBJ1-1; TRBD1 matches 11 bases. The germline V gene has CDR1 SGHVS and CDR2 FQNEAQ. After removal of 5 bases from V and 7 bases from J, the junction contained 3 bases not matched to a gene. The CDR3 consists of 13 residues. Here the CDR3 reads CASSRTGGIEAFF. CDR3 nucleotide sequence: TGTGCCAGCAGCCGGACAGGGGGCATTGAAGCTTTCTTT.

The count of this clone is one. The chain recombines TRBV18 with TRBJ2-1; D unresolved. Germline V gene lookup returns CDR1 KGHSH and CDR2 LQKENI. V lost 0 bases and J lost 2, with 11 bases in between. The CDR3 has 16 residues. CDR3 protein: CASSPPVQSPYNEQFF. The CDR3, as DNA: TGTGCCAGCTCACCACCGGTCCAGTCGCCCTACAATGAGCAGTTCTTC.

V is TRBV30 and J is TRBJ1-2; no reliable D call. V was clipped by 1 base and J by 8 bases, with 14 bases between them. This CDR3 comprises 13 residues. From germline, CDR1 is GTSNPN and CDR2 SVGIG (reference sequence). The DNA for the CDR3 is TGTGCCTGGAGTGGGAGAGGGTTTAACGGCTACACCTTC. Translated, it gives CAWSGRGFNGYTF. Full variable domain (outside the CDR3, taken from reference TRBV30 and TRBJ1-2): SQTIHQWPATLVQPVGSPLSLECTVEGTSNPNLYWYRQAAGRGLQLLFYSVGIGQISSEVPQNLSASRPQDRQFILSSKKLLLSDSGFYLCAWSGRGFNGYTFGSGTRLTVV.

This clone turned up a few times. In nucleotides, the CDR3 is TGTGCCAGCAGCTCCGACGGGGGGGGTCCGCAGTATTTT. Protein product: CASSSDGGGPQYF. V gene TRBV11-3 combines with J gene TRBJ2-3, with 8 bases matching TRBD2. Losses at the gene ends were 4 bases for V and 10 bases for J; bases not matched to a gene: 7. This CDR3 contains 13 residues. The germline CDR1 and CDR2 sequences are SGHNT and YENEEA. The full variable domain, its missing parts supplied by reference TRBV11-3 and TRBJ2-3, is EAGVVQSPRYKIIEKKQPVAFWCNPISGHNTLYWYLQNLGQGPELLIRYENEEAVDDSQLPKDRFSAERLKGVDSTLKIQPAELGDSAVYLCASSSDGGGPQYFGPGTRLTVL.

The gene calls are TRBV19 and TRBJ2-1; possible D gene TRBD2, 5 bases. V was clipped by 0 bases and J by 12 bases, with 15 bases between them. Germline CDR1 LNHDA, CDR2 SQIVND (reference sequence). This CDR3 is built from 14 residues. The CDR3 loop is CASSIDRTEGGQFF. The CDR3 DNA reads TGTGCCAGTAGTATAGATAGGACCGAGGGTGGGCAGTTCTTC.

This CDR3 reads CSARQGSNYGYTF. CDR3 coding DNA: TGCAGCGCAAGACAGGGATCAAACTATGGCTACACCTTC. The chain links TRBV29-1 to TRBJ1-2; 7 positions match TRBD1. The CDR3 is 13 residues long. Germline V CDR1 and CDR2: SQVTM, ANQGSEA. The V and J ends lost 7 bases and 2 bases, in that order; junction bases with no gene match: 7.

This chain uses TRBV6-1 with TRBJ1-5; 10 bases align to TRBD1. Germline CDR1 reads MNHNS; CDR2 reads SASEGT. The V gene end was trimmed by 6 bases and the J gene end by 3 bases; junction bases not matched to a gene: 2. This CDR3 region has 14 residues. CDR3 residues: CASSGTGVNQPQHF. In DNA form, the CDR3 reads TGTGCCAGCAGCGGGACAGGGGTCAATCAGCCCCAGCATTTT.

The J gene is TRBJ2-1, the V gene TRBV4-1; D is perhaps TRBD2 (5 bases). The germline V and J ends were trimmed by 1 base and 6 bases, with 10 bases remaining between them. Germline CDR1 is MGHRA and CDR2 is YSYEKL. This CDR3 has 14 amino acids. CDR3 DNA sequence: TGCGCCAGCAGCCAAGGGGTAGAGGGCAATGAGCAGTTCTTC. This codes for CASSQGVEGNEQFF.

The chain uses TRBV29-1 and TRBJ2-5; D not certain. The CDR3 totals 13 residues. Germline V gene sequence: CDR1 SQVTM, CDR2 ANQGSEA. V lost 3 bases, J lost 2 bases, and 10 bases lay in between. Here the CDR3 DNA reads TGCAGCGTTGACCTCTTGGGACAAGAGACCCAGTACTTC. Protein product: CSVDLLGQETQYF.

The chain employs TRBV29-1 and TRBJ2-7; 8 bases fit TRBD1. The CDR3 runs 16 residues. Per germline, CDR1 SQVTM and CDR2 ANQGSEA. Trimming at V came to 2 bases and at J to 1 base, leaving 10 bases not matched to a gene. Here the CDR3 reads CSVELGDRGGSYEQYF. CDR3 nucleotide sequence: TGCAGCGTTGAATTGGGAGACAGGGGTGGATCCTACGAGCAGTACTTC.

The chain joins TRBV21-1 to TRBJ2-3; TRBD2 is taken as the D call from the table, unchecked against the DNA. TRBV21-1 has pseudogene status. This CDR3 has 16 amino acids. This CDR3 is CASSKAWSSSTDTQYF. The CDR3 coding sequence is TGTGCCAGCAGCAAAGCTTGGAGTTCTAGCACAGATACGCAGTATTTT.

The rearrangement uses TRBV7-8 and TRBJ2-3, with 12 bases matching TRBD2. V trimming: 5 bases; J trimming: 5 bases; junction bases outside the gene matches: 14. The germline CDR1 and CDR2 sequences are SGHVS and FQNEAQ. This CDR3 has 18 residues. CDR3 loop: CASSLWTRLAGEKDTQYF. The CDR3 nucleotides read TGTGCCAGCAGCCTATGGACCCGACTAGCGGGAGAAAAAGATACGCAGTATTTT.

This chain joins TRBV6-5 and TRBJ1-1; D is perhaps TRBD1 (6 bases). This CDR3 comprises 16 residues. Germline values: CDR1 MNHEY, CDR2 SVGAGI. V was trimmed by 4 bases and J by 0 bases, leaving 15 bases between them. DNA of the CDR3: TGTGCCAGCAGTTTGGGCCCACAGGGACTGAACACTGAAGCTTTCTTT. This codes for CASSLGPQGLNTEAFF.

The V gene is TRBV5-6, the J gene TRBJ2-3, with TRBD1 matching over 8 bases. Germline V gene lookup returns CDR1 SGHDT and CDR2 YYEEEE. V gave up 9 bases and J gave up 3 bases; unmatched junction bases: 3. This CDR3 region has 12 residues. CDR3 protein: CATTGGTDTQYF. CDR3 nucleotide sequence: TGTGCCACAACAGGGGGAACAGATACGCAGTATTTT.

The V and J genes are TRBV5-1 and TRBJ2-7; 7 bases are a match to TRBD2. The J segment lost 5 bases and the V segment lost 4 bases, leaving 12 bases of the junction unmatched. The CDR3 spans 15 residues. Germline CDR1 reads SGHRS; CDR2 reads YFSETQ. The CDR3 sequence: CASSPRGEGLNEQYF. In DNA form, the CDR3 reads TGCGCCAGCAGCCCTCGGGGGGAGGGCCTCAACGAGCAGTACTTC.